This TCR beta chain derives from a study of CD8 T cells in Susac syndrome. V gave up 8 bases and J gave up 4 bases; unmatched junction bases: 11. Per germline, CDR1 SGDLS and CDR2 YYNGEE. The CDR3 is 14 amino acids. Random hexamers served to reverse transcribe about 0.45 to 1 ug RNA. Across 54 Vbeta and 13 Jbeta, TCR beta CDR3 was amplified with immunoSEQ multiplex PCR. TCRdb re-called the immunoSEQ multiplex PCR reads with MiXCR, one entry per CDR3 protein. The table records about 140,000 distinct CDR3 sequences, over 85% of them present only once. About this clonotype: Its specificity is not known.

CD8+ and CD4+ T cells circulating in blood were sequenced for TCR beta. TEMRA cells were FACS-enriched, and CD8+ and CD4+ T cells were isolated negatively. Regarding the study as a whole: The relatively small number of individuals in the TCR sequencing and HLA analysis was acknowledged by the study.

The chain employs TRBV9 and TRBJ1-2; TRBD1 matches 7 bases. This TCR was sampled from a human donor in good health. The sequenced sample consisted of CD8+ T cells from PBMCs. CDR3 DNA: TGTGCCAGTGCGATGGGACAGACCATCTATGGCTACACCTTC. Translated, it gives CASAMGQTIYGYTF.